Included here is one T cell receptor beta chain sequence, with context. Antigen: not known. TCRB transcripts that were expressed got sequenced, as all of the isolated RNA had been reverse transcribed. Produced via immunoSEQ multiplex PCR; TCRdb's table is partial and in-frame only. The sample includes a few hundred thousand clones, around 15% of them seen just once. Trimming took 1 base from V and 2 from J, leaving 11 bases between them. This CDR3 contains 15 residues. Germline V lookup: CDR1 MGHDK, CDR2 SYGVNS. This specimen belongs to a study of beta chain features in type 1 diabetes. As for the study in general: All samples yielded some 100,000,000 examined sorted cells. General study points: Any role of HLA type in TCRB rearrangement remained unresolved here. Among patients with Type 1 diabetes, TCRB CDR3s were moderately but significantly shorter in every one of the four CD4+ subsets. Any PCR bias toward short templates would affect both groups alike.

The chain couples TRBV25-1 to TRBJ1-2, with unresolved D. This clonotype originated in a man younger than 45 with type 1 diabetes. The source material was naive CD4+ T cells from blood. The chain's CDR3 is CASSESNVWNYGYTF. In DNA form, the CDR3 reads TGTGCCAGCAGTGAATCCAACGTCTGGAACTATGGCTACACCTTC.